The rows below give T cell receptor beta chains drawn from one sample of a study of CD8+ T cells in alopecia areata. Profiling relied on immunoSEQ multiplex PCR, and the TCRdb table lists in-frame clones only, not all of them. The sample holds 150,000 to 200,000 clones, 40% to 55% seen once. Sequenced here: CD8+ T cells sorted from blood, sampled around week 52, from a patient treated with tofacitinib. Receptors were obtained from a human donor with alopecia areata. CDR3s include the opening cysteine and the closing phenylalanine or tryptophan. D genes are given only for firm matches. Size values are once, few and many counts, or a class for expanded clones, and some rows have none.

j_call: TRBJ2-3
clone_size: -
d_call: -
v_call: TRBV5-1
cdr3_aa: CASSLLSPDTDTQYF
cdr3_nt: TGCGCCAGCAGCTTGTTGAGTCCGGACACAGATACGCAGTATTTT

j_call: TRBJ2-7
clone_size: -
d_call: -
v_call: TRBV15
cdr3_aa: CATSPRDGAEQYF
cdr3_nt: TGTGCCACCAGCCCCCGGGATGGGGCCGAGCAGTACTTC

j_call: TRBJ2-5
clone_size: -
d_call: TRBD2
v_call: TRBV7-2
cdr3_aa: CASSPRTSTETQYF
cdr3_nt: TGTGCCAGCAGCCCTCGGACTAGCACGGAGACCCAGTACTTC

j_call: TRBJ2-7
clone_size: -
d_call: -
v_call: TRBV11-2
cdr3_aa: CACSQVGRAYEQYF
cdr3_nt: TGTGCCTGCTCGCAGGTAGGCAGGGCCTACGAGCAGTACTTC

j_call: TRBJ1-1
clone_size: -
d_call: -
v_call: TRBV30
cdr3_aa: CAWSVPGMITEAFF
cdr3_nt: TGTGCCTGGAGTGTCCCGGGGATGATAACTGAAGCTTTCTTT

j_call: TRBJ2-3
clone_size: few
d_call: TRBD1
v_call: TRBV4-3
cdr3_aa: CASSPGQGAFSGTDTQYF
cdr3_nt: TGCGCCAGCAGCCCCGGACAGGGGGCGTTTTCGGGCACAGATACGCAGTATTTT

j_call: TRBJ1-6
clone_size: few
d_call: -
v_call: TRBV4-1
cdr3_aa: CASSDFTNSPLHF
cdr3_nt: TGCGCCAGCAGCGACTTTACGAATTCACCCCTCCACTTT

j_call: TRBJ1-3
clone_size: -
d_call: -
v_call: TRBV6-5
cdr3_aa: CASAGRQRGNTIYF
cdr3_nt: TGTGCCAGCGCTGGGCGACAGAGAGGAAACACCATATATTTT

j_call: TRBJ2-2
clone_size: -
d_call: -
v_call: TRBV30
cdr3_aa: CACYRTWNTGELFF
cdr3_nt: TGTGCCTGTTACAGAACTTGGAACACCGGGGAGCTGTTTTTT

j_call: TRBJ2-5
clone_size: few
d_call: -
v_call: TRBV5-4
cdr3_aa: CASSLGYLLQETQYF
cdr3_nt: TGTGCCAGCAGCTTGGGTTATCTCCTCCAAGAGACCCAGTACTTC

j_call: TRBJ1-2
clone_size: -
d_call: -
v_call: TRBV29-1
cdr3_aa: CSVEREDYGCTF
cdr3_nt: TGCAGCGTTGAAAGGGAGGACTATGGCTGCACCTTC

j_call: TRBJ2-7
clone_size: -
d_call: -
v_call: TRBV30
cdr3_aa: CAWSVDGGAYEQYF
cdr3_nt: TGTGCCTGGAGTGTAGACGGGGGTGCCTACGAGCAGTACTTC

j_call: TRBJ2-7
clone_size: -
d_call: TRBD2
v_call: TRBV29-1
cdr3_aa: CSVEGPQAAGGTWSYEQYF
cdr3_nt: TGCAGCGTTGAAGGTCCTCAGGCCGCGGGGGGCACTTGGTCCTACGAGCAGTACTTC

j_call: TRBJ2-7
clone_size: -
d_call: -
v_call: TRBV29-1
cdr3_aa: CSGWGGNEQYF
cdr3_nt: TGCAGCGGATGGGGGGGCAACGAGCAGTACTTC

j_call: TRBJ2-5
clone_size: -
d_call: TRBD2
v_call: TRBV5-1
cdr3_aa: CASSLMSSSGEETQYF
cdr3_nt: TGCGCCAGCAGCTTGATGAGTTCCAGCGGGGAAGAGACCCAGTACTTC

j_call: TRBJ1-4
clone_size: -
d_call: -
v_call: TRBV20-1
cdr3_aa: CSARSNEKLFF
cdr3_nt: TGCAGTGCCCGTTCGAACGAAAAACTGTTTTTT

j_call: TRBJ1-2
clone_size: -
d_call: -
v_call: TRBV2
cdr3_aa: CASSSQGRNYGYTF
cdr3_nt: TGTGCCAGCAGCTCACAGGGCCGTAACTATGGCTACACCTTC

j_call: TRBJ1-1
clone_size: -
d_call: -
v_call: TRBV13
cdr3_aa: CASRGAEAFF
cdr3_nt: TGTGCCAGCCGCGGGGCAGAAGCTTTCTTT

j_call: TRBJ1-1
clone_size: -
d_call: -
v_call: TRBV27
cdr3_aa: CASSSDGLEAFF
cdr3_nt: TGTGCCAGCAGTAGTGACGGGTTGGAAGCTTTCTTT

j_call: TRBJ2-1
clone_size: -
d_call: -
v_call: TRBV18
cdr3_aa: CASSPLQGLSSYNEQFF
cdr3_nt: TGTGCCAGCTCACCACTGCAGGGTCTAAGCTCCTACAATGAGCAGTTCTTC

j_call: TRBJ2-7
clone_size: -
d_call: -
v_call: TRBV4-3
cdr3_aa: CASSQGQPLDEQYF
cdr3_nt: TGCGCCAGCAGCCAAGGACAGCCTTTGGACGAGCAGTACTTC

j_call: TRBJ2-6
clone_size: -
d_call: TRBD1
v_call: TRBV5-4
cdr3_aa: CASSPWDSSNSGANVLTF
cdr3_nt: TGTGCCAGCAGCCCCTGGGACAGTTCCAACTCTGGGGCCAACGTCCTGACTTTC

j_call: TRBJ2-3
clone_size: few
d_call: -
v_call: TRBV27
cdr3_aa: CASTAGSRPDTQYF
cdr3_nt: TGTGCCAGCACCGCGGGGTCCCGGCCAGATACGCAGTATTTT

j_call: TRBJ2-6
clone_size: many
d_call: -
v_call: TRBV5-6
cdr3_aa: CASVTGISGANVLTF
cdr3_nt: TGTGCCAGCGTCACAGGGATCTCTGGGGCCAACGTCCTGACTTTC

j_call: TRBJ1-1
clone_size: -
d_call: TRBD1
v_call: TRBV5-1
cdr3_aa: CASSLDQGGSEAFF
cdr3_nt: TGCGCCAGCAGCTTGGACCAGGGGGGATCTGAAGCTTTCTTT

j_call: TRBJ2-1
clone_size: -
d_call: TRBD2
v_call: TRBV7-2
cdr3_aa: CASSFTTSGGPNEQFF
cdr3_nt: TGTGCCAGCAGCTTTACTACTAGCGGGGGGCCCAATGAGCAGTTCTTC

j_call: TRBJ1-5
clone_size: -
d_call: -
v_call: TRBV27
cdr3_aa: CASSSTGPLRAQPQHF
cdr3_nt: TGTGCCAGCAGTTCGACGGGACCGCTGAGGGCTCAGCCCCAGCATTTT

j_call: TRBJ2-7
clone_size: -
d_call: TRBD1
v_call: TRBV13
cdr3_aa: CASSAGTGGVEQYF
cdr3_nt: TGTGCCAGCAGCGCGGGGACAGGGGGCGTCGAGCAGTACTTC

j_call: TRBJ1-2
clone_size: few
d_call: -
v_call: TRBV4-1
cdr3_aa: CASSQPRAEAVSLYGYTF
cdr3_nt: TGCGCCAGCAGCCAACCCCGGGCGGAGGCAGTTTCCTTGTATGGCTACACCTTC

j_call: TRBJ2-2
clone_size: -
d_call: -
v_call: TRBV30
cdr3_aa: CAWKSTNTGELFF
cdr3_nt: TGTGCCTGGAAATCGACGAACACCGGGGAGCTGTTTTTT

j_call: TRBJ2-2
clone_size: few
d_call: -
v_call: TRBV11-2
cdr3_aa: CASSYSEDTGELFF
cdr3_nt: TGTGCCAGCAGTTACTCGGAGGACACCGGGGAGCTGTTTTTT

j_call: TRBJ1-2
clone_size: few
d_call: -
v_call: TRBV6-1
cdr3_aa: CASRAYGYTF
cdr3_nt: TGTGCCAGCAGAGCCTATGGCTACACCTTC

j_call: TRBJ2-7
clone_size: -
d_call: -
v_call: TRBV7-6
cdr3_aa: CASSPRTGPEQYF
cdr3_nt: TGTGCCAGCAGCCCCAGAACAGGGCCCGAGCAGTACTTC